Shown below are 19 T cell receptor beta chains from a single sample sequenced in a study of T cell responses to AZD1222 COVID-19 vaccine. Assay used: immunoSEQ multiplex PCR; TCRdb lists only in-frame clones, some missing. The sample yields about 180,000 clones, 88% seen once. The starting material was peripheral blood, obtained 28 days after the second AZD1222 dose. Receptor source: an adult who received the AZD1222 COVID-19 vaccine.

The CDR3 sequence: CASSLGHPDGEQFF. Here the CDR3 DNA reads TGCGCCAGCAGCCTAGGACATCCCGACGGTGAGCAGTTCTTC. The V gene is TRBV5-1, the J gene TRBJ2-1; maybe TRBD1 (5 bases). Trimming stripped 4 bases from V and 9 bases from J, with 17 bases between. The CDR3 is 14 amino acids. Germline V gene data show CDR1 as SGHRS and CDR2 as YFSETQ. Looking up the rest from reference TRBV5-1 and TRBJ2-1 gives the full variable domain: KAGVTQTPRYLIKTRGQQVTLSCSPISGHRSVSWYQQTPGQGLQFLFEYFSETQRNKGNFPGRFSGRQFSNSRSEMNVSTLELGDSALYLCASSLGHPDGEQFFGPGTRLTVL.

This chain uses TRBV10-2 with TRBJ2-3; the D gene is possibly TRBD2 (6 bases). The germline CDR1 and CDR2 sequences are WSHSY and SAAADI. The CDR3 has 13 amino acids. The V end lost 8 bases, the J end lost 6 bases, and 15 bases lay between the germline ends. The CDR3 here is CASSWTNRDTQYF. The CDR3 nucleotides read TGCGCCAGCTCCTGGACTAATAGGGATACGCAGTATTTT.

A single count supports this clone. This rearrangement joins TRBV6-5 to TRBJ1-4; tentative D call: TRBD1 (5 bases). Trimming removed 7 bases at V and 4 bases at J, with 13 bases between. Looked up from germline, CDR1 is MNHEY and CDR2 is SVGAGI. This CDR3 is built from 14 residues. The CDR3 sequence: CASTRRGGNEKLFF. DNA for the CDR3: TGTGCCAGCACCCGGCGGGGGGGTAATGAAAAACTGTTTTTT.

The chain links TRBV6-5 to TRBJ1-5; D ambiguous. CDR1 and CDR2 (germline): MNHEY, SVGAGI. Trimming left V 9 bases short and J 4 bases short, with 10 bases between. This CDR3 comprises 12 residues. CDR3 nucleotides: TGTGCCAGTAAGACGGGGAATCAGCCCCAGCATTTT. This gives the protein CASKTGNQPQHF.

The gene calls are TRBV19 and TRBJ2-3, with TRBD1 identical over 12 bases. J lost 1 base, V lost 1 base, and 3 bases had no gene match. Germline V lookup: CDR1 LNHDA, CDR2 SQIVND (reference sequence). CDR3 length equals 17 residues. The DNA for the CDR3 is TGTGCCAGTAGTATAGCGGGACAGGGGGCACGCACAGATACGCAGTATTTT. Translating it yields CASSIAGQGARTDTQYF. Together with reference TRBV19 and TRBJ2-3, the CDR3 gives the full variable domain: DGGITQSPKYLFRKEGQNVTLSCEQNLNHDAMYWYRQDPGQGLRLIYYSQIVNDFQKGDIAEGYSVSREKKESFPLTVTSAQKNPTAFYLCASSIAGQGARTDTQYFGPGTRLTVL.

This chain links TRBV9 with TRBJ2-3; D gene unclear. Germline-derived CDR1 and CDR2 are SGDLS and YYNGEE. CDR3 length: 15 residues. Deletions cut 0 bases from V and 2 bases from J, with 10 bases between. The CDR3 nucleotides read TGTGCCAGCAGCGTAGTAGGTACCTCCACAGATACGCAGTATTTT. Translated: CASSVVGTSTDTQYF. The full variable domain, in which reference TRBV9 and TRBJ2-3 provide the parts outside the CDR3, is DSGVTQTPKHLITATGQRVTLRCSPRSGDLSVYWYQQSLDQGLQFLIQYYNGEERAKGNILERFSAQQFPDLHSELNLSSLELGDSALYFCASSVVGTSTDTQYFGPGTRLTVL.

The CDR3 here is CATSRATHEQYF. CDR3 in DNA: TGTGCCACCAGCAGAGCCACGCACGAGCAGTACTTC. This rearrangement joins TRBV15 to TRBJ2-7; the D is unclear. Germline V lookup: CDR1 LNHNV, CDR2 YYDKDF (reference sequence). Between the trimmed V and J ends, which lost 1 base and 5 bases, there was a span of 6 bases. The CDR3 covers 12 residues.

The chain employs TRBV19 and TRBJ2-7, with D perhaps TRBD1 (5 bases). Between the trimmed V and J ends, which lost 3 bases and 3 bases, there was a span of 12 bases. CDR1 is LNHDA and CDR2 is SQIVND in the germline V gene (reference sequence). This CDR3 has 14 residues. DNA of the CDR3: TGTGCCAGTAGTATGTCGGTGCAGGGCTACGAGCAGTACTTC. Amino acids: CASSMSVQGYEQYF.

The chain joins TRBV7-9 to TRBJ2-2; D is ambiguous. The V gene's germline CDR1 is SEHNR and CDR2 FQNEAQ (reference sequence). The CDR3 is 16 residues long. Trimming took 1 base from V and 1 from J, leaving 10 bases between them. CDR3 coding DNA: TGTGCCAGCAGCTTAGACCCGCCAGGGAACACCGGGGAGCTGTTTTTT. Encoded protein: CASSLDPPGNTGELFF.

V usage is TRBV27 and J usage is TRBJ1-6, with D possibly being TRBD1 (5 bases). Germline assignment: CDR1 MNHEY and CDR2 SMNVEV (reference sequence). Trimming stripped 4 bases from V and 9 bases from J, with 16 bases between. The CDR3 sequence is 15 residues long. The chain's CDR3 is CASSSYRGSGSPLHF. For the CDR3, the DNA is TGTGCCAGCAGTTCCTACCGGGGGAGTGGTTCACCCCTCCACTTT.

The rearrangement joins TRBV24-1 to TRBJ2-2; D is possibly TRBD2 (6 bases). V shed 0 bases and J shed 6 bases, with 7 bases lying between them. Germline V gene lookup returns CDR1 KGHDR and CDR2 SFDVKD. This CDR3 comprises 14 residues. In nucleotides, the CDR3 is TGTGCCACCAGTGATTTGGGGGACTCCGGGGAGCTGTTTTTT. Protein: CATSDLGDSGELFF.

The rearrangement joins TRBV9 to TRBJ1-6, with D perhaps matching TRBD1 (5 bases). V was pared by 6 bases and J by 5 bases, with 9 bases between. CDR1 is SGDLS, CDR2 YYNGEE, per germline. There are 13 residues in the CDR3. CDR3 sequence reads: CASTGENNSPLHF. The DNA of the CDR3 is TGTGCCAGCACGGGGGAGAATAATTCACCCCTCCACTTT.

The V gene is TRBV28, the J gene TRBJ1-6; D call uncertain. From germline, CDR1 is MDHEN and CDR2 SYDVKM. The ends were cut back, 3 bases at V and 0 bases at J, with 9 bases in the middle. The CDR3 is made up of 16 amino acids. The CDR3 nucleotides are TGTGCCAGCAGTTTCCCGACCCCCTCCTATAATTCACCCCTCCACTTT. Translation: CASSFPTPSYNSPLHF. Based on the CDR3 plus reference TRBV28 and TRBJ1-6, the full variable domain is DVKVTQSSRYLVKRTGEKVFLECVQDMDHENMFWYRQDPGLGLRLIYFSYDVKMKEKGDIPEGYSVSREKKERFSLILESASTNQTSMYLCASSFPTPSYNSPLHFGNGTRLTVT.

The chain employs TRBV11-1 and TRBJ1-2; possibly TRBD1 for D (5 bases). The CDR3 is 15 amino acids. The V gene lost 1 base and the J gene lost 4 bases, with 13 bases spanning the gap. CDR1 and CDR2 from the germline V gene are SGHAT and FQDESV (reference sequence). The CDR3 is CASSLDAGRPYGYTF. As DNA, the CDR3 is TGTGCCAGCAGCTTAGACGCGGGGCGTCCCTATGGCTACACCTTC.

CDR3 bases: TGTGCCAGCAGCCCGCGACAGTCCCATGGTGGCTACACCTTC. Translation gives CASSPRQSHGGYTF. V gene TRBV3-1 (or the pseudogene TRBV3-2) combines with J gene TRBJ1-2, with a weak D call TRBD1 (5 bases). Trimming cost V 4 bases and J 7 bases, with 16 bases left between them. The CDR3 spans 14 residues. Germline assignment: CDR1 LGHDT and CDR2 YNNKEL (reference sequence).

This clone was seen only a few times. The V gene is TRBV18, the J gene TRBJ1-5; no clear D. The germline CDR1 and CDR2 sequences are KGHSH and LQKENI. This CDR3 contains 13 residues. V was cut by 2 bases and J by 6 bases, with 8 bases left in between. CDR3 sequence (DNA): TGTGCCAGCTCACCAGCATACCCTCAGCCCCAGCATTTT. Translation gives CASSPAYPQPQHF.

This clone was observed a few times. This rearrangement joins TRBV7-3 to TRBJ2-2, with 8 bases fitting TRBD1. Looked up from germline, CDR1 is SGHTA and CDR2 is FQGTGA. With 5 bases clipped from V and 0 bases from J, the junction kept 2 bases outside the gene matches. The CDR3 is made up of 15 amino acids. The CDR3 sequence is CASSRQGSNTGELFF. CDR3 nucleotide sequence: TGTGCCAGCAGCCGACAGGGGTCGAACACCGGGGAGCTGTTTTTT. Complete variable domain (other parts from reference TRBV7-3 and TRBJ2-2): GAGVSQTPSNKVTEKGKYVELRCDPISGHTALYWYRQSLGQGPEFLIYFQGTGAADDSGLPNDRFFAVRPEGSVSTLKIQRTERGDSAVYLCASSRQGSNTGELFFGEGSRLTVL.

The chain uses TRBV6-5 and TRBJ2-3; 9 nucleotides agree with TRBD2. Germline CDR1 reads MNHEY; CDR2 reads SVGAGI. CDR3 length: 12 residues. The V gene end was trimmed by 8 bases and the J gene end by 7 bases; junction bases not matched to a gene: 4. The CDR3 here is CASSGLAYTQYF. In DNA form, the CDR3 reads TGTGCCAGCTCAGGACTAGCGTATACGCAGTATTTT.

The V and J genes are TRBV7-2 and TRBJ1-2; 7 positions match TRBD1. Germline CDR1 is SGHTA and CDR2 is FQGNSA. The CDR3 covers 16 residues. V was clipped by 1 base and J by 7 bases; unmatched bases: 12. The CDR3 protein is CASSLVVTGIYGGYTF. Here the CDR3 DNA reads TGTGCCAGCAGCTTAGTAGTGACAGGGATTTATGGTGGCTACACCTTC.